The entry below gives a single T cell receptor beta chain sequence along with its context. It is unclear where the CDR3 begins or ends on the DNA, so no DNA is shown, and the CDR3 is as TCRdb lists it. This specimen belongs to a study of blood T cells in healthy people across ages. CDR1 is SGHDT and CDR2 is YYEEEE in the germline V gene. With termini counted, the CDR3 has 15 amino acids. Then a second PCR, running roughly 6 to 12 cycles, was carried out with a sample-barcoded 5' primer and a J-beta primer mix. Each cDNA molecule was tagged by a template-switch adaptor that had 12 random nucleotides. From the 5' RACE reads, TCRdb called clonotypes with MiXCR, one entry per CDR3 protein. Of 900,000 to 950,000 distinct CDR3 sequences listed, almost 30% are singletons. These same records also appear under a second study, on T cells of mothers and their children.

The sample comprised blood. This TCR was sampled from a woman in her thirties or forties in good health. V is TRBV5-6 and J is TRBJ1-2. This CDR3 reads CASSLAFAGGAGCTF.